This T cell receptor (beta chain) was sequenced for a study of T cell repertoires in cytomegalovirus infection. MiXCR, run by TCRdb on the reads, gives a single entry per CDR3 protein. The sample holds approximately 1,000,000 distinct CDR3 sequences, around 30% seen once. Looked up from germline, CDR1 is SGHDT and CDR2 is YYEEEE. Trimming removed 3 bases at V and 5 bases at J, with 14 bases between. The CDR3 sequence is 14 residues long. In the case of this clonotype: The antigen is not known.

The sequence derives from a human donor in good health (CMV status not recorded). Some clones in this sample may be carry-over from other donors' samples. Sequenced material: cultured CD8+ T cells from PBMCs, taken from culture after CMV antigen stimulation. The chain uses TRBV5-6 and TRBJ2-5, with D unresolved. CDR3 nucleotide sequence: TGTGCCAGCAGCTCGTACGACATTCGGGAGACCCAGTACTTC. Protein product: CASSSYDIRETQYF.